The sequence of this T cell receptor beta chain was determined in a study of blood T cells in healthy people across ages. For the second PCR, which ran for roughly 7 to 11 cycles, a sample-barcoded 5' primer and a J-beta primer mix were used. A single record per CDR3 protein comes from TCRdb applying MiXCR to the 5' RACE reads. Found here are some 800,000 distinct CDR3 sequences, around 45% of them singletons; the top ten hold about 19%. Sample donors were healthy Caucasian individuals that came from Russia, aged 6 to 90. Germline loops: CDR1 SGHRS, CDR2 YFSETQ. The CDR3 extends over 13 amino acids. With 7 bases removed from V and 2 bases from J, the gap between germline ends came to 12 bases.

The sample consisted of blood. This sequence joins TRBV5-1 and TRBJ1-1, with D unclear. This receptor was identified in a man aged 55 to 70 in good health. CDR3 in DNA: TGCGCCAGCGGGTGGAAGGGAAACACTGAAGCTTTCTTT. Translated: CASGWKGNTEAFF.